Included here is one T cell receptor beta chain sequence, with context. As yet, its antigen is unknown. Germline V gene lookup returns CDR1 MNHNY and CDR2 SVGAGI (reference sequence). V gave up 2 bases and J gave up 4 bases, with 8 bases separating them. There are 13 residues in the CDR3. Produced via immunoSEQ multiplex PCR; TCRdb's table is partial and in-frame only. The data show around 12,000 clones, with 65% to 80% seen just once and about 14% held by the top ten. This entry belongs to a study of T cell clonotyping in hematopoietic cell transplantation. Whole-study findings and limits: Pathologically expanded recipient clonotypes increased progressively from day 30 to day 180 as diversity fell.

This sample comprised peripheral blood mononuclear cells, obtained 180 days after allogeneic stem cell transplant. The chain has TRBV6-6 and TRBJ1-1; the D gene is possibly TRBD1 (5 bases). The origin of this receptor is a male patient aged 60 to 75 who had an allogeneic stem cell transplant from an unrelated donor, so the T cells may come from the graft donor. Some clones in this sample may be carry-over from other donors' samples. The CDR3 region is CASSYGGTTEAFF. The CDR3 coding sequence is TGTGCCAGCAGTTACGGGGGGACCACTGAAGCTTTCTTT.